This TCR beta chain is from a study of T cell changes during pregnancy in multiple sclerosis. TCRdb's table, derived via immunoSEQ multiplex PCR, lists solely in-frame clones and lacks some. This table has about 59,000 clones, roughly nine tenths appearing once. The V gene lost 4 bases and the J gene lost 11 bases, with 12 bases spanning the gap. This CDR3 is built from 12 residues. In germline, CDR1 is MNHEY, CDR2 SVGAGI. The receptor comes from a female donor with multiple sclerosis, enrolled in a pregnancy study. The J gene is TRBJ1-3, the V gene TRBV6-5, with D possibly matching TRBD1 (6 bases). Sequencing used peripheral blood, obtained before pregnancy. CDR3 sequence (DNA): TGTGCCAGCAGTTCTCCAGGGGAATCCATATATTTT. Translating it yields CASSSPGESIYF.